The clone carrying this TCR beta chain was found once. Trimming shortened V by 6 bases and J by 5 bases, and 14 bases separated the two germline ends. Germline CDR1 LGHNT, CDR2 FRNRAP. The CDR3 is made up of 14 amino acids. TCRdb's table, derived via immunoSEQ multiplex PCR, lists solely in-frame clones and lacks some. The data show 500,000 to 750,000 clones, approximately 88% seen once. The data derive from a study of shared T cell receptors in the human thymus. In addition, the sample was reused for a study of human thymus T cells. This second study says: Infants, healthy and Finnish, who were having corrective surgery for congenital heart defects served as donors. Resections from corrective heart surgery provided thymus tissue. Usage of V and J genes appeared biased in thymic and blood repertoires. Related work found strong thymic repertoire overlap between unrelated individuals.

The source is a boy in the first two years of life with a congenital heart defect. The sequencing sample was made of thymocytes. The chain carries TRBV12-5 and TRBJ1-5; D perhaps matches TRBD1 (6 bases). The CDR3 DNA follows: TGTGCTAGTGGCCCAGAACAGGGAGATCAGCCCCAGCATTTT. This encodes CASGPEQGDQPQHF. Drawing the rest from reference TRBV12-5 and TRBJ1-5, the complete variable domain is DARVTQTPRHKVTEMGQEVTMRCQPILGHNTVFWYRQTMMQGLELLAYFRNRAPLDDSGMPKDRFSAEMPDATLATLKIQPSEPRDSAVYFCASGPEQGDQPQHFGDGTRLSIL.